This T cell receptor (beta chain) was sequenced for a study of control samples from healthy donors and cancer patients. This clone was detected only once. Data came from immunoSEQ multiplex PCR; TCRdb stores just in-frame clones and leaves some out. Of roughly 100,000 clones in the sample, roughly 85% were seen once. This CDR3 has 15 residues. The V and J ends lost 5 bases and 7 bases, in that order; junction bases with no gene match: 8. Germline CDR1 SGHTA, CDR2 FQGNSA. This sequence was found in a woman in her forties or fifties in good health. The chain couples TRBV7-2 to TRBJ1-5; 10 bases are shared with TRBD1. Input material: blood. The CDR3 nucleotides read TGTGCCAGCAGCGAGGGACAGGGGAGCGGGCAGCCCCAGCATTTT. Its translation is CASSEGQGSGQPQHF. Based on the CDR3 plus reference TRBV7-2 and TRBJ1-5, the full variable domain is GAGVSQSPSNKVTEKGKDVELRCDPISGHTALYWYRQSLGQGLEFLIYFQGNSAPDKSGLPSDRFSAERTGGSVSTLTIQRTQQEDSAVYLCASSEGQGSGQPQHFGDGTRLSIL.